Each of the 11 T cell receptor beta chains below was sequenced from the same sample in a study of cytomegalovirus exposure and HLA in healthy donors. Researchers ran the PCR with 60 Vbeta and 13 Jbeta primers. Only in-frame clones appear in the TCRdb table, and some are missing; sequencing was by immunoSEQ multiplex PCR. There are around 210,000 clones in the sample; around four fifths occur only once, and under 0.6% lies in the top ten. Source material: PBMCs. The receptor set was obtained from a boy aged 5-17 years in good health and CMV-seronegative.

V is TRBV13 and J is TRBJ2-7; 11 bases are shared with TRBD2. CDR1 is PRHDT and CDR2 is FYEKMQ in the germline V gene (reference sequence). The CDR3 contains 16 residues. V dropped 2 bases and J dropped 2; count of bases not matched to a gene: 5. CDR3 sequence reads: CASSLRSSGRTYEQYF. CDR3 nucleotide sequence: TGTGCCAGCAGCTTACGGTCTAGCGGGAGGACCTACGAGCAGTACTTC.

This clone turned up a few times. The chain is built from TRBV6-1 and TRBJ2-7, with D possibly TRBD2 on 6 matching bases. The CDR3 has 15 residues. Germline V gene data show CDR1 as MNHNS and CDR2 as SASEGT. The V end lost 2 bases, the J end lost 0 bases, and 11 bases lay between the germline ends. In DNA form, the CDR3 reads TGTGCCAGCAGTGAACTTAGCGGATTCTCCTACGAGCAGTACTTC. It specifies CASSELSGFSYEQYF.

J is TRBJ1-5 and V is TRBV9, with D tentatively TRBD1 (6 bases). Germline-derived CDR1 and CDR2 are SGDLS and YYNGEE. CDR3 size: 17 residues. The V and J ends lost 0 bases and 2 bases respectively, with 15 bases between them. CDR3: CASSVGPGQLGNQPQHF. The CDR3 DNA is TGTGCCAGCAGCGTAGGCCCAGGACAGTTGGGCAATCAGCCCCAGCATTTT.

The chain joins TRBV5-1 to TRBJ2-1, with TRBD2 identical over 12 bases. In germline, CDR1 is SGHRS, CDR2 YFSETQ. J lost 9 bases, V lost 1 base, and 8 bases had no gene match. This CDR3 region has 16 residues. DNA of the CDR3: TGCGCCAGCAGCTTGACGCTAGCGGGAGGGCCCGGTGAGCAGTTCTTC. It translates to CASSLTLAGGPGEQFF. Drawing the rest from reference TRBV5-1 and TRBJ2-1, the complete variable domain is KAGVTQTPRYLIKTRGQQVTLSCSPISGHRSVSWYQQTPGQGLQFLFEYFSETQRNKGNFPGRFSGRQFSNSRSEMNVSTLELGDSALYLCASSLTLAGGPGEQFFGPGTRLTVL.

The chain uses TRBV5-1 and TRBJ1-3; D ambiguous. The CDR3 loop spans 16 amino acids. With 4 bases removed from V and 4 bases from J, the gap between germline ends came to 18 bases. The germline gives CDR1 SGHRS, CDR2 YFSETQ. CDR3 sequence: CASSPELTLGGNTIYF. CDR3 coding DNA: TGCGCCAGCAGCCCGGAACTTACGCTGGGCGGAAACACCATATATTTT.

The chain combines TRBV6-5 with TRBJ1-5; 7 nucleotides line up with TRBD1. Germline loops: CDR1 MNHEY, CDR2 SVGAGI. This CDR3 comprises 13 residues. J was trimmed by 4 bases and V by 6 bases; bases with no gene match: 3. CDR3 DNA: TGTGCCAGCAGCGGACAGGTGAATCAGCCCCAGCATTTT. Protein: CASSGQVNQPQHF.

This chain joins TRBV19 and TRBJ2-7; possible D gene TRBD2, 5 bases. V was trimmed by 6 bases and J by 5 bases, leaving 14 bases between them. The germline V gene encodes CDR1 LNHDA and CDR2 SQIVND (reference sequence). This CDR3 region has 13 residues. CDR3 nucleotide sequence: TGTGCCAGTAGCCCCGGGGAGTTCCACGAGCAGTACTTC. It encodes CASSPGEFHEQYF. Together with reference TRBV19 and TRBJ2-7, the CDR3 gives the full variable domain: DGGITQSPKYLFRKEGQNVTLSCEQNLNHDAMYWYRQDPGQGLRLIYYSQIVNDFQKGDIAEGYSVSREKKESFPLTVTSAQKNPTAFYLCASSPGEFHEQYFGPGTRLTVT.

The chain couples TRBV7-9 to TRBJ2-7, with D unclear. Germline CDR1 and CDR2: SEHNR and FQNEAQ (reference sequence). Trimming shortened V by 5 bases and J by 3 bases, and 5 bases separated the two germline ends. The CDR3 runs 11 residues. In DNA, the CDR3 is TGTGCCAGCAGCCTGAGCTACGAGCAGTACTTC. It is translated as CASSLSYEQYF. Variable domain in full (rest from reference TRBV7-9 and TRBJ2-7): DTGVSQNPRHKITKRGQNVTFRCDPISEHNRLYWYRQTLGQGPEFLTYFQNEAQLEKSRLLSDRFSAERPKGSFSTLEIQRTEQGDSAMYLCASSLSYEQYFGPGTRLTVT.

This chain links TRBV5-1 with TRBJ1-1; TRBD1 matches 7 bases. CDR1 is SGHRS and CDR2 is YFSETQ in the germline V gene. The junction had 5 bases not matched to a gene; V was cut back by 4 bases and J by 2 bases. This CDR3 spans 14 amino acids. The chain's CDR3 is CASSQDRINTEAFF. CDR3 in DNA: TGCGCCAGCAGCCAGGACAGGATCAACACTGAAGCTTTCTTT.

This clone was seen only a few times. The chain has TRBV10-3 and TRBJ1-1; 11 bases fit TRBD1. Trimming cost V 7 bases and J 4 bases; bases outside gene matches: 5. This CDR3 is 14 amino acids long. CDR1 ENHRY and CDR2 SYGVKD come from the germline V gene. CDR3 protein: CAITSGTGGTEAFF. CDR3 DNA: TGTGCCATCACCTCCGGGACAGGGGGCACTGAAGCTTTCTTT.

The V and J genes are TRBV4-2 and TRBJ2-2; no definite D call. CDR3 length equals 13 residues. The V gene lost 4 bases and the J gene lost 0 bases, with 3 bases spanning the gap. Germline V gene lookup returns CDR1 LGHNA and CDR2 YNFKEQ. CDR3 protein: CASSPSNTGELFF. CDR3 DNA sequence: TGTGCCAGCAGCCCCTCGAACACCGGGGAGCTGTTTTTT.